The source of this TCR beta chain is a study of type 1 and type 2 diabetes patients. Whole-study results and caveats: Age and gender were not matched between study groups. A median of one highly-expanded CD4+ clone, covering around 4% of reads, occurred in type 2 diabetes.

The CDR3 covers 15 residues. The V gene's germline CDR1 is SGHRS and CDR2 YFSETQ. Trimming removed 0 bases from V and 0 bases from J, with 9 bases in between. Concerning this clonotype itself: Its target is unknown.

Genomic DNA was the PCR template. Amplification of the beta chain CDR3 used 30 forward and 13 reverse multiplex primers. MiXCR, run by TCRdb on the multiplex PCR reads, gives a single entry per CDR3 protein. Altogether 250,000 or so distinct CDR3 sequences are present, more than 40% being singletons, with the ten largest covering roughly 15%. This receptor was identified in a man aged 18-30 years with type 2 diabetes. Material: peripheral blood mononuclear cells (PBMCs). The V and J genes are TRBV5-1 and TRBJ1-1, with a weak D call TRBD1 (5 bases). The CDR3 DNA reads as TGCGCCAGCAGCTTGGGACAGACCATGAACACTGAAGCTTTCTTT. Its protein is CASSLGQTMNTEAFF.